Detailed here is one T cell receptor beta chain. Its target is not known. The data stem from a study of a mutant IDH1 vaccine in newly diagnosed glioma. Time point: week 5, during vaccination. Every vaccination contained 300 ug of the mutant IDH1 20-mer peptide and was paired with topical imiquimod. Sequencing was performed with immunoSEQ multiplex PCR; in TCRdb, only in-frame clones are kept and a portion is missing. This sample yields roughly 42,000 clones, of which approximately 85% are seen a single time; over 1.5% belongs to the top ten. The source of this sequence is a man aged 40-50 years with glioma. Sequenced here: PBMCs, sampled from a glioma patient whose treatment included an IDH1 peptide vaccine.

The CDR3 region has the DNA TGTGCCAGCAGCCAGGGACAGGGTGATCAGCCCCAGCATTTT. Translated: CASSQGQGDQPQHF. The chain couples TRBV16 to TRBJ1-5; the match to TRBD1 covers 9 bases. Per germline, CDR1 KGHSY and CDR2 FQNENV. There are 14 residues in the CDR3. V lost 3 bases, J lost 5 bases, and 2 bases stayed unmatched.